This T cell receptor (beta chain) was captured by sequencing in a study of CD4 T cell repertoires in COVID-19. Whole-study results and caveats: Two or all three memory subsets shared several highly expanded SARS-CoV-2-reactive clonotypes.

Recombinant SARS-CoV-2 spike or nucleoprotein, presented by autologous monocytes, stimulated the CFSE-labeled cells. Cultures began with some 500,000 cells for each subset. After removal of 5 bases from V and 8 bases from J, the junction contained 14 bases not matched to a gene. This CDR3 comprises 15 residues. Germline V gene lookup returns CDR1 WSHSY and CDR2 SAAADI. Profiling relied on immunoSEQ multiplex PCR, and the TCRdb table lists in-frame clones only, not all of them. The table has 1,500 or so clones, roughly 16% seen once; the top ten hold roughly 10%. Concerning this clone itself: Its antigen is still unknown.

V and J are TRBV10-2 and TRBJ1-2; 7 nucleotides line up with TRBD1. The sequencing here drew on central memory CD4+ T cells, cultured in vitro, taken after recovery from COVID-19. The TCR sequence derives from a human donor who had COVID-19. The CDR3 coding sequence is TGCGCCAGCAGTAGGGACAGACCACAGTCGTTGGGCTACACCTTC. Its protein is CASSRDRPQSLGYTF.